This TCR beta chain was obtained from a study of T cell responses to AZD1222 COVID-19 vaccine (dated by TCRdb to the early 2020s). Some background on the complete study: A total of approximately 250 trial participants underwent TCR sequencing, of whom about 210 had received two doses of AZD1222 and approximately 25 had received two doses of the MenACWY control vaccine. Trial participants were enrolled into age subgroups of 18-55, 56-69 and 70-plus years, which contained about 150, 28 and 57 TCR-sequenced participants, respectively. Overall study outcomes, separate from this receptor: Most participants were white British and females outnumbered males, and the authors suggested that clonal diversity may have been underestimated. After two AZD1222 doses, spike-specific TCR breadth and depth were significantly higher than at day 0 and than in MenACWY recipients. Because no day 14 peak-response samples were available, repertoires were characterized only after the peak T cell response. In the small 56-69-year group, the increase in depth fell short of significance, most likely because of low power. Only 5 to 7 AZD1222 recipients were SARS-CoV-2 seropositive at baseline, limiting conclusions about previously exposed vaccinees. Epitopes outside the regions mutated in the B.1.351 and B.1.1.7 variants were reportedly recognized by nearly half of the unique spike-specific TCRs. Vaccine-associated CD4 TCRs spanned the whole spike protein, with dominant responses in regions 160-218 and 743-854.

The CDR3 regions of human TCRbeta chains were analyzed by immunosequencing. The study's own analysis went as follows. Repertoire TCRs were checked for matches against a reference library of SARS-CoV-2-specific TCRs that had been generated using the MIRA antigen-specificity platform. Breadth meant the fraction of unique TCRs that were SARS-CoV-2-associated, whereas depth meant the fraction of total T cells that were SARS-CoV-2-associated. Each spike-specific TCR was assigned to its reactive spike region and to a CD4 or CD8 class using the MIRA data. Log10-transformed breadth and depth values were compared by one-way ANOVA with Sidak's multiple comparisons tests. Held by TCRdb, this immuneACCESS table contains in-frame sequences only and omits some clones. Under half of the omission traces to an unresolved V gene where checked; the cause of the rest is unknown. That table supplies the V and J calls and clone size; D and trimming were determined from the DNA. Recorded for this sample are about 190,000 clones; 80% to 90% of them occurred a single time. About 3% of the sample is held by the ten biggest clonotypes.

A note on this clone: No cognate antigen has been identified for it. The input lacks base qualities; no much larger clone sits a single base away.

Trimming takes 3 bases from V and 0 bases from J, and the germline ends sit 15 bases apart. The germline V gene (reference sequence) gives CDR1 as SEHNR and CDR2 as FQNEAQ. Including the terminal cysteine and phenylalanine, the CDR3 comprises 17 residues. Only the CDR3 DNA stays, 51 bases, in frame from base 1. The time point label corresponds to: baseline before first vaccination. The sample's treatment or condition, from its label and the paper: meningococcal conjugate vaccine given as trial control. Samples from vaccinated people were obtained from the UK trials COV001 and COV002, which included a single-blind randomized controlled phase 2/3 trial of AZD1222 (ChAdOx1 nCoV-19) in healthy adults. For TCRbeta chain sequencing, PBMC samples were collected from trial participants at day 0 and at day 28 after the second dose.

The receptor's source is an adult in good health. The V and J genes are TRBV7-9 and TRBJ1-3, with a weak D call of TRBD1 (5 bases match). Sequences were derived from peripheral blood, sampled on day 0 of MenACWY control vaccination. In nucleotides, the sequence is TGTGCCAGCAGCTTGGGCGGGGGTTCTGACTCTGGAAACACCATATATTTT. Translated, it gives CASSLGGGSDSGNTIYF.